The clone carrying this T cell receptor beta chain was counted a few times. Its antigen is still unknown. This CDR3 is 11 amino acids long. Germline loops: CDR1 SGHRS, CDR2 YFSETQ. Between the trimmed V and J ends, which lost 6 bases and 5 bases, there was a span of 8 bases. Known numbers of the T cell clone KT2 were added to PBMC. KT2 cells were mixed with fixed PBMC numbers at varying ratios. This sample stems from a study of quantifying T cell responses using KT2 cells. As for the study in general: cDNA was made from DNase-treated RNA using alpha and beta constant primers.

Whole-study results and caveats: KT2 clone alpha and beta sequence counts scaled linearly with input KT2 cell number.

A single-stranded UMI oligo with SP2 sequence was ligated to cDNA 3' ends. An equimolar mix of RC1.1 and RC1.2 primed the beta chain across TRBC1 and TRBC2. TCRdb used MiXCR to reprocess the UMI-ligation and nested PCR reads, holding one entry per CDR3 protein. The table has approximately 57,000 distinct CDR3 sequences, about 12% seen once. The sequence came from a human donor. Sequencing input: PBMCs spiked with cells of the T cell clone KT2. The chain has TRBV5-1 and TRBJ2-5, with TRBD1 as a possible D gene (5 bases). The CDR3 DNA follows: TGCGCCAGCATGGCAGGGGAGACCCAGTACTTC. Its protein product is CASMAGETQYF.